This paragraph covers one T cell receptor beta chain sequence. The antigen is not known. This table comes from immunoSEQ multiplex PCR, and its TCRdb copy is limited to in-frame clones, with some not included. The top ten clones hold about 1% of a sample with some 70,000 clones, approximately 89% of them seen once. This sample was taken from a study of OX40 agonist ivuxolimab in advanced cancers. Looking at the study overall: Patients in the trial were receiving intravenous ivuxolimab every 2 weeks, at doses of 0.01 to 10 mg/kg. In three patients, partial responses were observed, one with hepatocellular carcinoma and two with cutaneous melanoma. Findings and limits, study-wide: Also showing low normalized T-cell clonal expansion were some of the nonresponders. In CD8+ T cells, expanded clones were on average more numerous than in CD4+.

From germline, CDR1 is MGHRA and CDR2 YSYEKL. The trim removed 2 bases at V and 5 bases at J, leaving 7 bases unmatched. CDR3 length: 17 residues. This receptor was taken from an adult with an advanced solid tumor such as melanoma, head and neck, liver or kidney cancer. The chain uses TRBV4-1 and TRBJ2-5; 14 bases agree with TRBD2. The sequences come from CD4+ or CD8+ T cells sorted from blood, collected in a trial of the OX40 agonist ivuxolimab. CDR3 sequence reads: CASSQRLAGGLYETQYF. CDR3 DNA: TGCGCCAGCAGCCAACGACTAGCGGGGGGGCTCTACGAGACCCAGTACTTC.